The 2 T cell receptor beta chains given below trace back to one sample, sequenced in a study of CD8 T cells in ankylosing spondylitis. TCRdb redid the calling of the 5' RACE reads with MiXCR, one entry per CDR3 protein. Here the sample spans 250,000 or so distinct CDR3 sequences, about 18% being singletons. The sample taken for sequencing was blood, either unsorted or a sorted T cell fraction (not recorded which). Every receptor here comes from a male donor with ankylosing spondylitis or in good health (not recorded which).

On this clonotype itself: This may come from a read error, since a much larger clone is one base off. The V call is TRBV20-1, the J call TRBJ2-7; 8 nucleotides line up with TRBD2. This CDR3 region has 12 residues. Germline V gives CDR1 DFQATT, CDR2 SNEGSKA (reference sequence). V lost 7 bases to trimming and J lost 6 bases; unmatched junction nucleotides: 8. CDR3 in amino acids: CSVFSGECEQYF. In DNA form, the CDR3 reads TGCAGTGTGTTTAGCGGGGAATGCGAGCAGTACTTC.

J is TRBJ2-5 and V is TRBV10-3; D gene unclear. The CDR3 totals 13 residues. Trimming shortened V by 7 bases and J by 5 bases, and 14 bases separated the two germline ends. The V gene's germline CDR1 is ENHRY and CDR2 SYGVKD. The CDR3 DNA sequence: TGTGCCATCACCCAAAGTGCTTTGGAGACCCAGTACTTC. Its protein product is CAITQSALETQYF.